The rows below give T cell receptor beta chains drawn from one sample of a study of breast tumors, draining lymph nodes, adjacent tissues. TCRdb reprocessed the multiplex PCR reads via MiXCR and lists one record per CDR3 protein. The data show fewer than 300,000 distinct CDR3 sequences, about 34% seen once. The source material was axillary lymph node tissue. Receptors were obtained from a female donor with breast cancer. Some clones in this sample may be carry-over from other donors' samples. The CDR3 runs from the conserved cysteine through the conserved F or W. Fields, in order: J gene, D gene, V gene, CDR3 protein. The D gene is left open where the match is weak.

>TRBJ2-7|.|TRBV20-1
CSARDQTGGTYEQYF
>TRBJ2-1|TRBD1|TRBV24-1
CATSPVGGQGVNEQFF
>TRBJ2-5|.|TRBV2
CASSETEETQYF
>TRBJ2-1|TRBD2|TRBV27
CASTPAGGLYNEQFF
>TRBJ1-6|.|TRBV7-8
CASSLGQEYSPLHF
>TRBJ1-6|TRBD1|TRBV9
CASSVQGGSPLHF
>TRBJ2-2|.|TRBV5-6
CASSFRAAARELFF
>TRBJ1-6|.|TRBV30
CAWSVGRDGHSPLHF
>TRBJ1-3|.|TRBV5-8
CTSSLDQGSGNTIYF
>TRBJ2-1|.|TRBV19
CASRGSSYNEQFF
>TRBJ2-5|.|TRBV6-6
CASSSSGRDSETQYF
>TRBJ2-3|TRBD2|TRBV20-1
CSASRLAGGRGDTQYF
>TRBJ1-1|.|TRBV6-5
CASSHGGAEAFF
>TRBJ2-1|.|TRBV28
CASMQTTVHEQFF
>TRBJ2-1|TRBD2|TRBV29-1
CSFTSGAYNEQFF
>TRBJ2-5|TRBD1|TRBV3-1
CASSQDPGGSETQYF
>TRBJ1-3|.|TRBV29-1
CSVEQGNTIYF
>TRBJ1-5|.|TRBV2
CASSAVGKRGRQPQHF
>TRBJ2-1|TRBD2|TRBV20-1
CSARDRLRLAGEQFF
>TRBJ1-2|TRBD1|TRBV6-5
CASNQGQF
>TRBJ1-4|TRBD1|TRBV5-1
CASSLGQGNEKLFF
>TRBJ2-3|TRBD2|TRBV29-1
CSVATSGRASDTQYF